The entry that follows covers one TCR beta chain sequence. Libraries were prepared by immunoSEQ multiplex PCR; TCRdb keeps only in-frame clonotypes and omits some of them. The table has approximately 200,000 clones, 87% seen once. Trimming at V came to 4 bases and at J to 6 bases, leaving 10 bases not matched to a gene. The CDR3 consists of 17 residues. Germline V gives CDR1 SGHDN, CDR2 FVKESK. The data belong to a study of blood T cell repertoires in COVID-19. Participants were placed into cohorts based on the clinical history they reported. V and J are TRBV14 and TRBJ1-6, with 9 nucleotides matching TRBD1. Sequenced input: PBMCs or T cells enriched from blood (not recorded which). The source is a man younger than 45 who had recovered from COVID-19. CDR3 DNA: TGTGCCAGCAGCCCATGGACAGGGGTCACACTTAATTCACCCCTCCACTTT. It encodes CASSPWTGVTLNSPLHF.